This entry is about one T cell receptor (beta chain). Its matching antigen is unknown. This sample stems from a study of cytomegalovirus exposure and HLA in healthy donors. Study-wide findings and caveats: A later analysis reported that several of the most significant clusters appeared to be linked to common viral pathogens, among them Epstein-Barr virus.

PCR was performed using 60 Vbeta and 13 Jbeta primers. Method: immunoSEQ multiplex PCR; TCRdb's copy keeps in-frame clones and lacks some. The top ten clones hold 7.7% of a sample with over 95,000 clones, around 77% of them seen once. V gave up 7 bases and J gave up 4 bases; unmatched junction bases: 9. The CDR3 covers 15 residues. Germline V lookup: CDR1 WSHSY, CDR2 SAAADI. Sequenced input: PBMCs. This receptor was obtained from a female donor in good health and CMV-seronegative. The chain has TRBV10-2 and TRBJ2-3; TRBD2 aligns across 9 bases. DNA for the CDR3: TGCGCCAGCACCCGAGGCCTAGCGGGATCAGATACGCAGTATTTT. As protein: CASTRGLAGSDTQYF.